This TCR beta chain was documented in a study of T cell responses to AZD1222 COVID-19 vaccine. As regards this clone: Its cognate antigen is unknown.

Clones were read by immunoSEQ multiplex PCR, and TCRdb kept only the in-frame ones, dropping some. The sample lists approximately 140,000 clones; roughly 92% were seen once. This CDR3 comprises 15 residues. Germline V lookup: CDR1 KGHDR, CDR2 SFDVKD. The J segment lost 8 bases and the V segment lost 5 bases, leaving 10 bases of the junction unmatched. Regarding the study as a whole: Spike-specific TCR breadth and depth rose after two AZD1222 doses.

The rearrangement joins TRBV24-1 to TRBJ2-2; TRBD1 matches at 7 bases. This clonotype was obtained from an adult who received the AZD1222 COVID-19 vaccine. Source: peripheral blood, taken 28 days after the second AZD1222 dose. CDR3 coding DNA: TGTGCCACCAGTGCCTTCGACAGGGTGGCGGGGGAGCTGTTTTTT. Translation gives CATSAFDRVAGELFF.